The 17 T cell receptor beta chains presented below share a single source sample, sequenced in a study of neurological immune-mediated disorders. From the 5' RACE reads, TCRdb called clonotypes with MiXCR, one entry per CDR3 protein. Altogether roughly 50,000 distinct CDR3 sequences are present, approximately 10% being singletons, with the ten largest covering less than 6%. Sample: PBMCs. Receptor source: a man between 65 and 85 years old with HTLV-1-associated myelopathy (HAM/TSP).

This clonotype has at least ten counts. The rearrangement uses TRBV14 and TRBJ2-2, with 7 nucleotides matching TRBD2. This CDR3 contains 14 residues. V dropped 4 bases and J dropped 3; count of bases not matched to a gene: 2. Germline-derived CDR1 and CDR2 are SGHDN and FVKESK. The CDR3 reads CASSPTSYTGELFF. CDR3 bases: TGTGCCAGCAGCCCGACTAGCTACACCGGGGAGCTGTTTTTT.

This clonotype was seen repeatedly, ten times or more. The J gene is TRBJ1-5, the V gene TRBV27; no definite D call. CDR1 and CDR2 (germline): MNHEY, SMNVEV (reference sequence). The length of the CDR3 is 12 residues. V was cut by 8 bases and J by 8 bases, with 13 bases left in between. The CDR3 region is CASRNPSEPQHF. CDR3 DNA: TGTGCCAGCCGAAACCCTTCTGAGCCCCAGCATTTT.

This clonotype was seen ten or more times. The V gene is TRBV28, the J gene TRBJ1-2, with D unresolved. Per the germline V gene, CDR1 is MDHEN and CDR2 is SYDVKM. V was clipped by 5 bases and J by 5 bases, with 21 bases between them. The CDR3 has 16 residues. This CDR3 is CASSPSDGRLKYGYTF. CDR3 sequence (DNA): TGTGCCAGCAGTCCCTCGGACGGCCGGCTAAAATATGGCTACACCTTC.

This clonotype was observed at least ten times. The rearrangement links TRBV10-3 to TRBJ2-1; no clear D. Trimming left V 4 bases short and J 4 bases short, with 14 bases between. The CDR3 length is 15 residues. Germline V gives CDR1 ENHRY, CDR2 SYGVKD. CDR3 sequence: CAISAGDPIYNEQFF. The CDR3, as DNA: TGTGCCATCAGTGCGGGCGATCCTATTTACAATGAGCAGTTCTTC.

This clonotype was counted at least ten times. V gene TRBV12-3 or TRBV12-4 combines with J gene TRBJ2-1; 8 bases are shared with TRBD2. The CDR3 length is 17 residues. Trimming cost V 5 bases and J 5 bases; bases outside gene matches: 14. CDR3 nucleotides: TGTGCCAGCAGTCCAGGTCAACTAGCGGTTACCCACAATGAGCAGTTCTTC. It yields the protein CASSPGQLAVTHNEQFF.

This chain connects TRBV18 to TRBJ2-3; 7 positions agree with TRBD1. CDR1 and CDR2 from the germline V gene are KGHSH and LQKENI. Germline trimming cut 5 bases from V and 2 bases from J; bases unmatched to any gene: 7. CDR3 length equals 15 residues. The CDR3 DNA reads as TGTGCCAGCTCAACAGACAGGGCCTCCACAGATACGCAGTATTTT. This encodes CASSTDRASTDTQYF.

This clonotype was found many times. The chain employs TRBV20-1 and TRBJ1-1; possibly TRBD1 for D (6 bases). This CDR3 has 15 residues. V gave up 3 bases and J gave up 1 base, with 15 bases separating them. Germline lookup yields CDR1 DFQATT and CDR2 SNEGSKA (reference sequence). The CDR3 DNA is TGCAGTGCTAGCGGGGGGGCTGGGGGGAACACTGAAGCTTTCTTT. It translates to CSASGGAGGNTEAFF.

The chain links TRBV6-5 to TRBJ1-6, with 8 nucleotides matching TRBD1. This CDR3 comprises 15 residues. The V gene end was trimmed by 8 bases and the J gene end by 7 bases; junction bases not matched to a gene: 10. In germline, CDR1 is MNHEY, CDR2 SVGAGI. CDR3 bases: TGTGCCAGCCAACAGGGGAGGACAGGGAATTCACCCCTCCACTTT. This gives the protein CASQQGRTGNSPLHF.

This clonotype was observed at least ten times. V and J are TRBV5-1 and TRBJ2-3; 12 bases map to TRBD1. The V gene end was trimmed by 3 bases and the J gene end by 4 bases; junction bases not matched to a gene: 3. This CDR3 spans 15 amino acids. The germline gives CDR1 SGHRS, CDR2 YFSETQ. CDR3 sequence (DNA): TGCGCCAGCAGCTGGGACAGGGGGCGGTCAGATACGCAGTATTTT. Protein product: CASSWDRGRSDTQYF.

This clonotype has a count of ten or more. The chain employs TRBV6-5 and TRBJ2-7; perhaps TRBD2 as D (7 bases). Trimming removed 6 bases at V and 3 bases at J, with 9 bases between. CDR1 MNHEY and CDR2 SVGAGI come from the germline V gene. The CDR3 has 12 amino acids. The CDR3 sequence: CASRGGGYEQYF. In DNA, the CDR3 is TGTGCCAGCAGGGGAGGGGGCTACGAGCAGTACTTC.

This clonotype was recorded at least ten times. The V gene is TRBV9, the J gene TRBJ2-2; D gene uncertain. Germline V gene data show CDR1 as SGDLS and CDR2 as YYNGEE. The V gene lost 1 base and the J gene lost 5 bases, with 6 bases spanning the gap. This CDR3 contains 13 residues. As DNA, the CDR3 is TGTGCCAGCAGCGTACACGGGACCGGGGAGCTGTTTTTT. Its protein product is CASSVHGTGELFF. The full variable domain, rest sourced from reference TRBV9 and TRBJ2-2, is DSGVTQTPKHLITATGQRVTLRCSPRSGDLSVYWYQQSLDQGLQFLIQYYNGEERAKGNILERFSAQQFPDLHSELNLSSLELGDSALYFCASSVHGTGELFFGEGSRLTVL.

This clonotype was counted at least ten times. The CDR3 loop reads CASSLELGAEAFF. The CDR3 DNA sequence: TGTGCCAGCAGTTTAGAGTTGGGGGCTGAAGCTTTCTTT. The rearrangement joins TRBV12-3 or TRBV12-4 to TRBJ1-1, with D possibly matching TRBD1 (5 bases). V was cut by 1 base and J by 6 bases, with 9 bases left in between. The CDR3 covers 13 residues.

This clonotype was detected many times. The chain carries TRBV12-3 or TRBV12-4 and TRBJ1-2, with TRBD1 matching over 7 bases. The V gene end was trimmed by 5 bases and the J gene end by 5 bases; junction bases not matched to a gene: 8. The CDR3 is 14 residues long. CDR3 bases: TGTGCCAGCAGTCCACGACAGGGCATGTATGGCTACACCTTC. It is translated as CASSPRQGMYGYTF.

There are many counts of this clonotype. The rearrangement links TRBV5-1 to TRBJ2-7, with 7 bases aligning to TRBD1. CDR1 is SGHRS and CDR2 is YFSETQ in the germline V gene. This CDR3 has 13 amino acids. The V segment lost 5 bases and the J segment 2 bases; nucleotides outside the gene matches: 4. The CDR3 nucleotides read TGCGCCAGCAGAAGGGACAGCGCCTACGAGCAGTACTTC. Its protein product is CASRRDSAYEQYF.

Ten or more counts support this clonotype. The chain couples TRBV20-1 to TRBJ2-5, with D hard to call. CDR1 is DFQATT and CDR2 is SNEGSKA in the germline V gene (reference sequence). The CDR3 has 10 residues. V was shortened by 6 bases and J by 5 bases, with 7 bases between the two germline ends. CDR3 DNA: TGCAGTGCGGACCGGGAGACCCAGTACTTC. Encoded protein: CSADRETQYF.

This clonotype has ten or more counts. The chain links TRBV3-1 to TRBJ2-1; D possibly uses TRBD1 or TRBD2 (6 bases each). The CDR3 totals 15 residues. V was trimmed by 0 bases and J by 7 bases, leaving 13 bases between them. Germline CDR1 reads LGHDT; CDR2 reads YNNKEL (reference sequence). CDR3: CASSQDWGARNEQFF. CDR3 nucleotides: TGTGCCAGCAGCCAAGATTGGGGGGCGAGGAATGAGCAGTTCTTC.

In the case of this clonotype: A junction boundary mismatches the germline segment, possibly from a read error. The CDR3 DNA reads TGCGGCAGCCCCGGGACTAGAAGTAGGAATGAGCAGTTCTTC. It encodes CGSPGTRSRNEQFF. The rearrangement links TRBV4-1 to TRBJ2-1; 8 bases agree with TRBD2. The CDR3 spans 14 residues. The germline V gene encodes CDR1 MGHRA and CDR2 YSYEKL.